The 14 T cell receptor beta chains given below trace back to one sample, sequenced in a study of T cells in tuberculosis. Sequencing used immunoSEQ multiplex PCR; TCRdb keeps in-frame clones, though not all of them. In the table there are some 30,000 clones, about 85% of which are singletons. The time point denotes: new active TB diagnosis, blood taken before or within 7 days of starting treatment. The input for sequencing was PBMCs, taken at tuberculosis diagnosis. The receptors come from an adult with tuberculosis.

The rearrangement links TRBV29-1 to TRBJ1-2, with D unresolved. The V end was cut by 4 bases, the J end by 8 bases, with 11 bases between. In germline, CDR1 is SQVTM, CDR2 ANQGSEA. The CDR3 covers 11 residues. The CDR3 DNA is TGCAGCGTTGTCACAGCCAGGGGCTACACCTTC. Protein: CSVVTARGYTF.

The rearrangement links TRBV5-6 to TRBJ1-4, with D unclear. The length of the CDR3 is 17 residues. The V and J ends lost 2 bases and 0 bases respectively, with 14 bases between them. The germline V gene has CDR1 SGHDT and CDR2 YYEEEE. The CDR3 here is CASSLFVGRATNEKLFF. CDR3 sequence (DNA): TGTGCCAGCAGCTTATTCGTCGGGAGAGCAACTAATGAAAAACTGTTTTTT.

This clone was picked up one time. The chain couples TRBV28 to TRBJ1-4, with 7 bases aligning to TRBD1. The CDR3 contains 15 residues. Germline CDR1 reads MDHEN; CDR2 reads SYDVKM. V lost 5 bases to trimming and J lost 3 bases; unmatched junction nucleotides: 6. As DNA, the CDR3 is TGTGCCAGCAGTCCTACCGGGACAGCTAATGAAAAACTGTTTTTT. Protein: CASSPTGTANEKLFF.

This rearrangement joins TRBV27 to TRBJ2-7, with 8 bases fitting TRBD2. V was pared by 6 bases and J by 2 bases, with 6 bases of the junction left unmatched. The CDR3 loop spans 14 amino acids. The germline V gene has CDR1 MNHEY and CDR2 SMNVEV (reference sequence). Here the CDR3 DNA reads TGTGCCAGCAGCGTCGGGGGGGGCACCTACGAGCAGTACTTC. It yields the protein CASSVGGGTYEQYF.

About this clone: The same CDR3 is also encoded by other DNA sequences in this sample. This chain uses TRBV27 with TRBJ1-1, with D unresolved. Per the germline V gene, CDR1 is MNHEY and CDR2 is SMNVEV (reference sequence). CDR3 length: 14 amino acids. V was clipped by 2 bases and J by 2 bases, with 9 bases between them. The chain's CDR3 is CASSLKPYNTEAFF. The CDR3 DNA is TGTGCCAGCAGTTTAAAACCCTATAACACTGAAGCTTTCTTT.

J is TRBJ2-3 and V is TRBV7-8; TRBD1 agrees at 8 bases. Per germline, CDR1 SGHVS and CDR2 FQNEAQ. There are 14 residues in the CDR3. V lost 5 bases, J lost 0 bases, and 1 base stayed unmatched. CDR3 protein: CASSRDRSTDTQYF. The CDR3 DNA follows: TGTGCCAGCAGCCGGGACAGGAGCACAGATACGCAGTATTTT.

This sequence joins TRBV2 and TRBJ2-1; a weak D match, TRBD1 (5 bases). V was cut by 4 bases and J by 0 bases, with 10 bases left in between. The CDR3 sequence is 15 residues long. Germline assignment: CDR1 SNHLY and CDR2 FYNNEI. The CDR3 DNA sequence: TGTGCCAGCAGTGGGGGCCCAAGCTCCTACAATGAGCAGTTCTTC. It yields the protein CASSGGPSSYNEQFF.

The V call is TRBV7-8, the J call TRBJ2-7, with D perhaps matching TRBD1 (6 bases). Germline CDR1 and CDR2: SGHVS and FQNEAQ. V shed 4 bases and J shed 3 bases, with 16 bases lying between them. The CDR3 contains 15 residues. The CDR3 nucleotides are TGTGCCAGCAGCTCTATGGACAGCCTCCACTACGAGCAGTACTTC. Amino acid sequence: CASSSMDSLHYEQYF.

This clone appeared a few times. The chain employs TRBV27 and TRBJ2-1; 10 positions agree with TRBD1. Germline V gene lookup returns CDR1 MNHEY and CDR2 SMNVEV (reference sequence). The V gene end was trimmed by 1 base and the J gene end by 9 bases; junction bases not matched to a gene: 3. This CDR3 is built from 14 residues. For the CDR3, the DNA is TGTGCCAGCAGTTTATGGGACAGGGGAGGTGAGCAGTTCTTC. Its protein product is CASSLWDRGGEQFF.

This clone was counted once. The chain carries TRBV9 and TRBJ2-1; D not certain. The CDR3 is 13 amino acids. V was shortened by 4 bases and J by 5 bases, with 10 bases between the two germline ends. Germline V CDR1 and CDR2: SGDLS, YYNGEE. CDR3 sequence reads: CASSPGVNNEQFF. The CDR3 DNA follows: TGTGCCAGCAGCCCCGGAGTAAACAATGAGCAGTTCTTC. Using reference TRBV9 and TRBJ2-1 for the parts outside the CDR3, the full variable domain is DSGVTQTPKHLITATGQRVTLRCSPRSGDLSVYWYQQSLDQGLQFLIQYYNGEERAKGNILERFSAQQFPDLHSELNLSSLELGDSALYFCASSPGVNNEQFFGPGTRLTVL.

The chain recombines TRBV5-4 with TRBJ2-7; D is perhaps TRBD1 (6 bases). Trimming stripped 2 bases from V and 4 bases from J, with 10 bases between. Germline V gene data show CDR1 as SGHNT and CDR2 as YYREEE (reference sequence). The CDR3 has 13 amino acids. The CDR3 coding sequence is TGTGCCAGCAGCTTCAGGGGCTCGTACGAGCAGTACTTC. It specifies CASSFRGSYEQYF.

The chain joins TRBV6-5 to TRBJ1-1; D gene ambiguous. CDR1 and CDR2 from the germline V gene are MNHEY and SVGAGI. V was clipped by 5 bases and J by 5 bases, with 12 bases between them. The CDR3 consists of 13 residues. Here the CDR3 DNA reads TGTGCCAGCAGTCGACTCGGAGGGACTGAAGCTTTCTTT. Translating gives CASSRLGGTEAFF.

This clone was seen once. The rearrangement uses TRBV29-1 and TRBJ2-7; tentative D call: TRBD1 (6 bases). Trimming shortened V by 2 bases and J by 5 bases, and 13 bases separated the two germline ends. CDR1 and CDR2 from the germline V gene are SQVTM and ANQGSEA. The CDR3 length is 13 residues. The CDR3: CSVESRGGDEQYF. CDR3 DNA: TGCAGCGTTGAAAGCAGGGGTGGAGACGAGCAGTACTTC.

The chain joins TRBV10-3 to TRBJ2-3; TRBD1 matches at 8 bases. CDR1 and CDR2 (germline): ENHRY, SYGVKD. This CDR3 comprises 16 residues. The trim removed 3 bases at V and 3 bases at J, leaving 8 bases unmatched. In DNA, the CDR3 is TGTGCCATCAGTGAATCTTGGACAGGGAGAACAGATACGCAGTATTTT. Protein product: CAISESWTGRTDTQYF.